The clone carrying this T cell receptor (beta chain) was picked up many times. Its specificity is not known. TCRdb recomputed calls from the 5' RACE reads with MiXCR, one row per CDR3 protein. The sample lists approximately 35,000 distinct CDR3 sequences, roughly 11% seen once, with just over 20% in the top ten. This record belongs to a study of CD8 T cells in ankylosing spondylitis. Overall study findings and caveats: Some motif variants had been reported before (in reactive arthritis synovial fluid and blood). The study looked at matched synovial fluid samples from ankylosing spondylitis patients. Disease-linked clones were reported to be significantly enriched there. Seven to nine highly homologous variants made up a TCR beta motif, and this motif appeared characteristic of ankylosing spondylitis blood.

The CDR3 loop spans 15 amino acids. The V end was cut by 1 base, the J end by 3 bases, with 13 bases between. CDR1 and CDR2 (germline): SGHTA, FQGNSA. Sequencing was done on a sample of synovial fluid, either unsorted or a sorted T cell fraction (not recorded which). The sequence derives from a male donor with ankylosing spondylitis. J is TRBJ2-7 and V is TRBV7-2; D uncertain. The CDR3 here is CASSLGLGRSYEQYF. Here the CDR3 DNA reads TGTGCCAGCAGCTTAGGCCTAGGACGGAGCTACGAGCAGTACTTC.